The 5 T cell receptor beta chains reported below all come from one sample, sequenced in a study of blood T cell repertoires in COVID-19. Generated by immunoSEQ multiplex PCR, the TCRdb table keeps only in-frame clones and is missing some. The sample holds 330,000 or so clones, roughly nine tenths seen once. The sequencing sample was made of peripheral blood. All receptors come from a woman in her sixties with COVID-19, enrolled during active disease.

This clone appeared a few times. Written as DNA, the CDR3 is TGTGCCAGCAGTTTAAGGAGGTTCAATCAGCCCCAGCATTTT. Protein product: CASSLRRFNQPQHF. The chain joins TRBV28 to TRBJ1-5; no clear D. From germline, CDR1 is MDHEN and CDR2 SYDVKM. This CDR3 has 14 residues. V lost 2 bases and J 3 bases, leaving 8 bases between the germline ends.

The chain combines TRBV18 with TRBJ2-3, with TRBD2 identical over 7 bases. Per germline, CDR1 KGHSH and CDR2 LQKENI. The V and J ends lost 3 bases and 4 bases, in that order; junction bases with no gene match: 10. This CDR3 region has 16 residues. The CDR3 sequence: CASSPSQTGGSDTQYF. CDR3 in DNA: TGTGCCAGCTCACCCTCTCAAACCGGGGGGTCAGATACGCAGTATTTT.

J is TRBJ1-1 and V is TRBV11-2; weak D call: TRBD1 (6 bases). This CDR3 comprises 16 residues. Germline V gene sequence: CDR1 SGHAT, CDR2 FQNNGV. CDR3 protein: CATGLGRGLSRSGAFF. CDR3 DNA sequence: TGTGCTACCGGTTTGGGCAGGGGATTAAGCCGTTCGGGGGCTTTCTTT.

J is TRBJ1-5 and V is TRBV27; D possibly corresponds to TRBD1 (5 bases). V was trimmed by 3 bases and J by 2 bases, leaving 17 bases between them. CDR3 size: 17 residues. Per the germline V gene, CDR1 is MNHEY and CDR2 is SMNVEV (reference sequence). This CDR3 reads CASSLRGGRVGNQPQHF. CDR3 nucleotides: TGTGCCAGCAGTTTGCGCGGGGGGAGGGTTGGCAATCAGCCCCAGCATTTT.

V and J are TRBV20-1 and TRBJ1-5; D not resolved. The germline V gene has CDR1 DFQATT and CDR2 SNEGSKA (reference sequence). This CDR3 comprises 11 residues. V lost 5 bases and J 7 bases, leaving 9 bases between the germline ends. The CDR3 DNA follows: TGCAGTGCTGGGCAAGTCCAGCCCCAGCATTTT. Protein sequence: CSAGQVQPQHF.